This T cell receptor beta chain was sequenced during a study of radiation and T cells in renal cell carcinoma. Study-level findings and limits: In blood, top tumor clones expanded by 2 weeks, shrinking by 4.

Time point meaning: blood 4 weeks post-SBRT, at nephrectomy. Noted treatment: 15 Gy SBRT to primary tumor, nephrectomy 4 weeks later. Nephrectomy followed 15 Gy stereotactic body radiation by 4 weeks. The patient's renal cell carcinoma had clear cell pathology. Generated by immunoSEQ multiplex PCR, the TCRdb table keeps only in-frame clones and is missing some. The table shows around 78,000 clones, with roughly nine tenths occurring only once. Germline assignment: CDR1 GTSNPN and CDR2 SVGIG (reference sequence). Trimming pared 3 bases from V and 0 bases from J, leaving 20 bases between. The CDR3 is made up of 17 amino acids. In this sample, this clone turned up a few times. Its specificity is not known.

This sample comprised blood, obtained from a patient whose treatment included radiotherapy and nephrectomy. This rearrangement joins TRBV30 to TRBJ1-1; a possible D gene is TRBD1 (6 bases). This receptor was obtained from a woman aged 70 to 79 with renal cell carcinoma. CDR3 sequence (DNA): TGTGCCTGGAGCGACTGGGACATGGACAACATGAACACTGAAGCTTTCTTT. Encoded protein: CAWSDWDMDNMNTEAFF.